These 26 T cell receptor beta chains originate from one sample sequenced in a study of T cell repertoires in cytomegalovirus infection. TCRdb passed the reads through MiXCR, listing each CDR3 protein once. In the table there are more than 150,000 distinct CDR3 sequences, about 21% of which are singletons. Source material: PBMCs. The receptor source for this set is a human donor in good health (CMV status not recorded). Some clones in this sample may be carry-over from other donors' samples.

This clonotype was seen a handful of times. The rearrangement joins TRBV27 to TRBJ1-1; no firm D call. Germline CDR1 and CDR2: MNHEY and SMNVEV (reference sequence). This CDR3 is built from 13 residues. V shed 6 bases and J shed 3 bases, with 11 bases lying between them. In nucleotides, the CDR3 is TGTGCCAGCAGGGTCGGACGGGACACTGAAGCTTTCTTT. It is translated as CASRVGRDTEAFF.

This clonotype was seen a handful of times. The chain uses TRBV7-2 and TRBJ1-4, with no clear D. Trimming took off 3 bases at V and 1 base at J, with 6 bases between the two ends. Germline V CDR1 and CDR2: SGHTA, FQGNSA. This CDR3 spans 14 amino acids. CDR3 sequence (DNA): TGTGCCAGCAGCTTTGGACGAACTAATGAAAAACTGTTTTTT. Protein sequence: CASSFGRTNEKLFF.

The gene calls are TRBV5-1 and TRBJ1-2, with 7 bases aligning to TRBD1. Trimming at V came to 0 bases and at J to 4 bases, leaving 6 bases not matched to a gene. Germline V gene lookup returns CDR1 SGHRS and CDR2 YFSETQ. There are 15 residues in the CDR3. In DNA, the CDR3 is TGCGCCAGCAGCTTGGATGACAGGGACCTCTATGGCTACACCTTC. Protein: CASSLDDRDLYGYTF.

The V and J genes are TRBV28 and TRBJ2-7, with D possibly being TRBD1 or TRBD2 (5 bases each). Germline-derived CDR1 and CDR2 are MDHEN and SYDVKM. Trimming stripped 7 bases from V and 2 bases from J, with 15 bases between. The CDR3 covers 14 residues. CDR3 sequence reads: CASIKEGTTYEQYF. DNA of the CDR3: TGTGCCAGCATAAAAGAGGGGACGACCTACGAGCAGTACTTC.

This clonotype was observed a few times. The chain links TRBV7-9 to TRBJ2-1; 10 bases map to TRBD2. Germline assignment: CDR1 SEHNR and CDR2 FQNEAQ (reference sequence). V was pared by 4 bases and J by 7 bases, with 13 bases of the junction left unmatched. This CDR3 is built from 17 residues. The CDR3 DNA is TGTGCCAGCAGCTCTACGCTAGCGGGAGAATTGAGTAATGAGCAGTTCTTC. Its translation: CASSSTLAGELSNEQFF.

This clonotype has a handful of counts. This chain joins TRBV7-8 and TRBJ2-7; 8 bases are a match to TRBD1. Per germline, CDR1 SGHVS and CDR2 FQNEAQ. The CDR3 is 15 residues long. V trimming: 2 bases; J trimming: 3 bases; junction bases outside the gene matches: 6. CDR3 in DNA: TGTGCCAGCAGCTTAAAAGGGACAGGAGGCTACGAGCAGTACTTC. Translating gives CASSLKGTGGYEQYF. The whole variable domain, filled in from reference TRBV7-8 and TRBJ2-7, reads GAGVSQSPRYKVAKRGQDVALRCDPISGHVSLFWYQQALGQGPEFLTYFQNEAQLDKSGLPSDRFFAERPEGSVSTLKIQRTQQEDSAVYLCASSLKGTGGYEQYFGPGTRLTVT.

This clonotype was recorded many times. J is TRBJ2-5 and V is TRBV7-2; TRBD1 is a possible D gene (5 bases). CDR1 and CDR2 from the germline V gene are SGHTA and FQGNSA. The CDR3 is 14 residues long. The V end was cut by 5 bases, the J end by 4 bases, with 14 bases between. CDR3 loop: CASSPQGLRETQYF. CDR3 coding DNA: TGTGCCAGCAGCCCTCAGGGTTTAAGAGAGACCCAGTACTTC.

The table lists this clonotype with many counts. This rearrangement joins TRBV11-2 to TRBJ2-7; D is undetermined. This CDR3 contains 15 residues. Trimming removed 0 bases at V and 0 bases at J, with 9 bases between. The germline CDR1 and CDR2 sequences are SGHAT and FQNNGV. For the CDR3, the DNA is TGTGCCAGCAGCTTAGAGTGGGATTTCTCCTACGAGCAGTACTTC. This sequence encodes CASSLEWDFSYEQYF.

This clonotype was seen ten or more times. This chain connects TRBV7-2 to TRBJ1-4; D remains ambiguous. V lost 3 bases and J 7 bases, leaving 6 bases between the germline ends. The germline gives CDR1 SGHTA, CDR2 FQGNSA. The CDR3 extends over 12 amino acids. The chain's CDR3 is CASSFNSEKLFF. CDR3 sequence (DNA): TGTGCCAGCAGCTTTAACAGTGAAAAACTGTTTTTT.

This clonotype showed up many times. The V call is TRBV7-2, the J call TRBJ2-7; weak D call: TRBD1 (6 bases). Trimming removed 6 bases at V and 3 bases at J, with 15 bases between. Germline V gene lookup returns CDR1 SGHTA and CDR2 FQGNSA. The CDR3 consists of 14 residues. CDR3 protein: CASSQGTGNYEQYF. As DNA, the CDR3 is TGTGCCAGCAGTCAGGGGACGGGGAACTACGAGCAGTACTTC.

This clonotype was picked up many times. The chain uses TRBV7-2 and TRBJ2-5; D not resolved. The CDR3 runs 13 residues. Germline CDR1 is SGHTA and CDR2 is FQGNSA. The V end lost 5 bases, the J end lost 2 bases, and 9 bases lay between the germline ends. The CDR3 DNA reads TGTGCCAGCAGCGTGCGTGGGCAAGAGACCCAGTACTTC. Its translation is CASSVRGQETQYF. The variable domain in full, completed from reference TRBV7-2 and TRBJ2-5, reads GAGVSQSPSNKVTEKGKDVELRCDPISGHTALYWYRQSLGQGLEFLIYFQGNSAPDKSGLPSDRFSAERTGGSVSTLTIQRTQQEDSAVYLCASSVRGQETQYFGPGTRLLVL.

This clonotype was counted once. This could be a read error, since a much larger clone is one nucleotide away. The chain joins TRBV7-2 to TRBJ1-2, with D unresolved. The ends were cut back, 2 bases at V and 4 bases at J, with 11 bases in the middle. The CDR3 contains 14 residues. Per germline, CDR1 SGHTA and CDR2 FQGNSA. In DNA form, the CDR3 reads TGTGCCAGCAGCTTACAGTCTACGTGCTATGGCTACACCTTC. Protein: CASSLQSTCYGYTF.

The rearrangement uses TRBV4-1 and TRBJ1-4, with TRBD1 matching 7 bases. Germline CDR1 reads MGHRA; CDR2 reads YSYEKL. The CDR3 is 15 amino acids. J gave up 9 bases and V 3 bases, and 10 bases lay outside the gene matches. The CDR3 sequence: CASSQPTGRRKKLFF. The DNA of the CDR3 is TGCGCCAGCAGCCAGCCGACAGGGAGGAGGAAAAAACTGTTTTTT.

This clonotype was counted only a few times. Here the CDR3 DNA reads TGTGCCAGCAGCCCTGGCGTCGAAAACATTCAGTACTTC. Translating gives CASSPGVENIQYF. V is TRBV6-5 and J is TRBJ2-4; D is unresolved. The germline V gene encodes CDR1 MNHEY and CDR2 SVGAGI. The CDR3 totals 13 residues. Trimming cost V 6 bases and J 5 bases, with 11 bases left between them.

Only a few counts were recorded for this clonotype. The chain uses TRBV19 and TRBJ1-5; D remains ambiguous. CDR3 length: 17 residues. Germline lookup yields CDR1 LNHDA and CDR2 SQIVND (reference sequence). The V end was cut by 7 bases, the J end by 4 bases, with 23 bases between. CDR3 nucleotide sequence: TGTGCCAGTACCCCACCGTCCGTCCTCACCCCAAATCAGCCCCAGCATTTT. This encodes CASTPPSVLTPNQPQHF.

This clonotype has just a few counts. V is TRBV5-6 and J is TRBJ2-7; a possible D gene is TRBD2 (6 bases). This CDR3 spans 16 amino acids. With 4 bases removed from V and 6 bases from J, the gap between germline ends came to 23 bases. Germline values: CDR1 SGHDT, CDR2 YYEEEE. This chain's CDR3 is CASSRGTLYRSGEQYF. The CDR3 bases are TGTGCCAGCAGCCGGGGGACGCTCTATCGATCTGGCGAGCAGTACTTC.

This clonotype has only a few counts. The CDR3 reads CASKPRGRDTEAFF. The DNA for the CDR3 is TGTGCCAGCAAGCCACGGGGAAGGGACACTGAAGCTTTCTTT. This chain links TRBV6-5 with TRBJ1-1; D call uncertain. CDR3 length: 14 amino acids. Germline lookup yields CDR1 MNHEY and CDR2 SVGAGI. V was trimmed by 7 bases and J by 3 bases, leaving 15 bases between them.

The rearrangement joins TRBV7-9 to TRBJ2-3; D perhaps matches TRBD2 (6 bases). Trimming took off 5 bases at V and 4 bases at J, with 13 bases between the two ends. Germline CDR1 SEHNR, CDR2 FQNEAQ (reference sequence). CDR3 size: 14 residues. The CDR3 DNA sequence: TGTGCCAGCAGCACCAGAGGGGAGGCAGATACGCAGTATTTT. Its protein is CASSTRGEADTQYF.

This clonotype was counted many times. V usage is TRBV11-3 and J usage is TRBJ1-1; tentatively, D is TRBD1 (5 bases). V was pared by 1 base and J by 10 bases, with 13 bases between. Per the germline V gene, CDR1 is SGHNT and CDR2 is YENEEA. CDR3 length: 13 residues. The CDR3 sequence: CASSLVGLGGAFF. The CDR3 DNA is TGTGCCAGCAGCTTAGTCGGCCTCGGGGGAGCTTTCTTT.

As concerns this clonotype: Relative to the germline gene, one junction end is altered; a read error may explain this. The chain recombines TRBV7-7 with TRBJ2-1; D is ambiguous. Germline V CDR1 and CDR2: SSHAT, FNYEAQ (reference sequence). The CDR3 is made up of 9 amino acids. CDR3 protein: CASSLNEFF. In DNA form, the CDR3 reads TGTGCTAGCAGCTTAAACGAGTTCTTC.

This clonotype was seen many times. The gene calls are TRBV7-3 and TRBJ2-1; 8 bases are a match to TRBD2. Trimming removed 1 base from V and 0 bases from J; junction bases left unmatched: 2. CDR1 is SGHTA and CDR2 is FQGTGA in the germline V gene. This CDR3 spans 16 amino acids. The CDR3: CASSLSSGASYNEQFF. The CDR3 region has the DNA TGTGCCAGCAGCTTAAGTAGCGGGGCCTCCTACAATGAGCAGTTCTTC.

This chain links TRBV14 with TRBJ2-7, with TRBD1 matching 10 bases. V gave up 6 bases and J gave up 6 bases; unmatched junction bases: 5. This CDR3 contains 13 residues. The germline V gene encodes CDR1 SGHDN and CDR2 FVKESK. The CDR3 sequence is CASSQDRGIEQYF. CDR3 bases: TGTGCCAGCAGTCAGGACAGGGGGATCGAGCAGTACTTC. The entire variable domain, with the rest obtained from reference TRBV14 and TRBJ2-7, is as follows: EAGVTQFPSHSVIEKGQTVTLRCDPISGHDNLYWYRRVMGKEIKFLLHFVKESKQDESGMPNNRFLAERTGGTYSTLKVQPAELEDSGVYFCASSQDRGIEQYFGPGTRLTVT.

In its sample, this clonotype was seen many times. The chain employs TRBV7-2 and TRBJ2-7, with D possibly TRBD2 on 5 matching bases. Germline loops: CDR1 SGHTA, CDR2 FQGNSA. The ends were cut back, 0 bases at V and 2 bases at J, with 8 bases in the middle. CDR3 length: 14 residues. The CDR3 DNA is TGTGCCAGCAGCTTAGCACTAGTCCCCTACGAGCAGTACTTC. Amino acids: CASSLALVPYEQYF.

The chain couples TRBV5-1 to TRBJ1-2, with D perhaps TRBD1 (5 bases). The germline gives CDR1 SGHRS, CDR2 YFSETQ. The CDR3 is 13 amino acids. Trimming cost V 0 bases and J 6 bases, with 9 bases left between them. The CDR3 DNA reads as TGCGCCAGCAGCTTGGGACAGTGGAATGGCTACACCTTC. Translated: CASSLGQWNGYTF.

This chain links TRBV12-3 or TRBV12-4 with TRBJ1-2; D possibly corresponds to TRBD1 (6 bases). Trimming cost V 8 bases and J 1 base, with 11 bases left between them. This CDR3 contains 13 residues. The CDR3 here is CASWDTFNYGYTF. For the CDR3, the DNA is TGTGCCAGCTGGGACACCTTTAACTATGGCTACACCTTC.

The V call is TRBV7-3, the J call TRBJ1-5; D ambiguous. V lost 8 bases and J lost 7, with 15 bases in between. The CDR3 has 13 residues. Germline CDR1 and CDR2: SGHTA and FQGTGA. In nucleotides, the CDR3 is TGTGCCAGCGGTTATGGACCGGGGCAGCCCCAGCATTTT. Translation gives CASGYGPGQPQHF. Variable domain in full (rest from reference TRBV7-3 and TRBJ1-5): GAGVSQTPSNKVTEKGKYVELRCDPISGHTALYWYRQSLGQGPEFLIYFQGTGAADDSGLPNDRFFAVRPEGSVSTLKIQRTERGDSAVYLCASGYGPGQPQHFGDGTRLSIL.